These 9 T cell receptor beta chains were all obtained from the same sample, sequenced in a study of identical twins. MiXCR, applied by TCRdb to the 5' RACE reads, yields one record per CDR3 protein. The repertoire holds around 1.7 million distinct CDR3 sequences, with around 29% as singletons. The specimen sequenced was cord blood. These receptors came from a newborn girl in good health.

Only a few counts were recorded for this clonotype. CDR3 in amino acids: CASSFGGSSTYEQYF. The DNA of the CDR3 is TGTGCCAGCAGCTTTGGGGGCAGCTCTACCTACGAGCAGTACTTC. The rearrangement links TRBV11-1 to TRBJ2-7; a possible D gene is TRBD1 (6 bases). V lost 3 bases, J lost 2 bases, and 14 bases lay in between. The CDR3 contains 15 residues. Germline CDR1 is SGHAT and CDR2 is FQDESV (reference sequence).

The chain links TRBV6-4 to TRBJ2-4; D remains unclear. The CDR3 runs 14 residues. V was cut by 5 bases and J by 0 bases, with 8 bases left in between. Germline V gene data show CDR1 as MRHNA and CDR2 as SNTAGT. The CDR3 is CASSPSVAKNIQYF. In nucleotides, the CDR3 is TGTGCCAGCAGTCCGTCTGTAGCCAAAAACATTCAGTACTTC.

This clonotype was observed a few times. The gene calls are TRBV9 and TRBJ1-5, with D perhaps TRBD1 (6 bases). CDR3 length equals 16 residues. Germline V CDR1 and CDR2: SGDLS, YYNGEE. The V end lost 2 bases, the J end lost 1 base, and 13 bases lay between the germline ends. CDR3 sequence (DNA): TGTGCCAGCAGCGTGGGGTGGGGGGCAAGCAATCAGCCCCAGCATTTT. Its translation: CASSVGWGASNQPQHF.

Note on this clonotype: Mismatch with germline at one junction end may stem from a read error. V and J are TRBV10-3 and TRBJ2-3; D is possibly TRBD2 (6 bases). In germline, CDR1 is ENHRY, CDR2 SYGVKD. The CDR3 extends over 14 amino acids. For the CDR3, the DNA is TGTGCCATCAGTGAGTCTAGCGGCACAGATATGCAGTATTTT. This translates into CAISESSGTDMQYF.

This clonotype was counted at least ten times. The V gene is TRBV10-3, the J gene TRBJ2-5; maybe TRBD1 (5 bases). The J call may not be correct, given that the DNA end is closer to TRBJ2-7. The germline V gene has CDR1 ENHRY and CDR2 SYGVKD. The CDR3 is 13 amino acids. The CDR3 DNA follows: TGTGCCATCAGTGAGTTCCAGGGTGGCGAGCAGTACTTC. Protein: CAISEFQGGEQYF.

CDR3 residues: CASSLAGWGGTDTQYF. The DNA of the CDR3 is TGTGCCAGCAGCTTAGCGGGGTGGGGTGGAACAGATACGCAGTATTTT. The rearrangement joins TRBV7-2 to TRBJ2-3; the D is unclear. With 0 bases removed from V and 3 bases from J, the gap between germline ends came to 13 bases. CDR1 SGHTA and CDR2 FQGNSA come from the germline V gene. The CDR3 consists of 16 residues.

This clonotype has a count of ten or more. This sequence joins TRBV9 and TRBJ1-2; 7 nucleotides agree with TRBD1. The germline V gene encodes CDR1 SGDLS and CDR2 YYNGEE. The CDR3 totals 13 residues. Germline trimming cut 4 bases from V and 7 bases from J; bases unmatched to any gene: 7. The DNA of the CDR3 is TGTGCCAGCAGCTTCGGACAGGCGTCTGGCTACACCTTC. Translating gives CASSFGQASGYTF.

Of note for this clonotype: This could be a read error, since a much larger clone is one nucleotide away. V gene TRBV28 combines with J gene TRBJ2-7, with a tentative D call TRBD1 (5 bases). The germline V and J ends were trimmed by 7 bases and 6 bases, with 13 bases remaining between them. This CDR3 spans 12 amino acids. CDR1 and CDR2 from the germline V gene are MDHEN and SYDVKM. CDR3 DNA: TGTGCCAGCATAGACAGAACCTGCGAGCAGTACTTC. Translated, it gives CASIDRTCEQYF.

The CDR3 DNA reads as TGTGCCAGCATCCAAGTCTGGCAGGGGCTTAGCTATGGCTACACCTTC. Residues: CASIQVWQGLSYGYTF. The gene calls are TRBV2 and TRBJ1-2; the D gene is possibly TRBD1 (6 bases). The CDR3 is made up of 16 amino acids. CDR1 and CDR2 (germline): SNHLY, FYNNEI. V dropped 7 bases and J dropped 4 bases, with 22 bases sitting between them.